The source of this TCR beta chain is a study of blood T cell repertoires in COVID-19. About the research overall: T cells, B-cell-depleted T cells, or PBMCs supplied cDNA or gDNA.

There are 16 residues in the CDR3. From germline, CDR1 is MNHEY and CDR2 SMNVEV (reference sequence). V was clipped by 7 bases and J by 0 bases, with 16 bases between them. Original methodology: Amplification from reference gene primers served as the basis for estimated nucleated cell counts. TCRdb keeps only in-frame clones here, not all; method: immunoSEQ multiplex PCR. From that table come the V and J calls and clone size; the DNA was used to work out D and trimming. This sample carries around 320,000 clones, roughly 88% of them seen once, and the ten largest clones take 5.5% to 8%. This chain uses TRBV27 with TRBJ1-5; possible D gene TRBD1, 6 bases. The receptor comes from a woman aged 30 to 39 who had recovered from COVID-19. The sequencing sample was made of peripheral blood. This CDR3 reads CASTNSQGYSNQPQHF. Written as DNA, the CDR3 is TGTGCCAGCACCAACTCACAGGGTTATAGCAATCAGCCCCAGCATTTT.